The source of this T cell receptor beta chain is a study of blood T cell repertoires in COVID-19. Across the study: COVID-19 samples collected from the United States, Italy and Spain covered acute and convalescent phases. PBMCs, B-cell-depleted T cells, or T cells were the source of the cDNA or gDNA that made up the material.

Per the authors' pipeline: Estimates of nucleated cell counts were drawn from the amplification of reference gene primers. Sequencing used immunoSEQ multiplex PCR; TCRdb keeps in-frame clones, though not all of them. The DNA gave D and trimming, while V, J and clone size come from that table. The repertoire holds around 450,000 clones, with more than 85% as singletons. Deletions cut 5 bases from V and 11 bases from J, with 13 bases between. This CDR3 region has 13 residues. Germline loops: CDR1 MGHRA, CDR2 YSYEKL. This sequence originates from a woman in her 30s with acute or convalescent COVID-19. The chain employs TRBV4-1 and TRBJ1-6, with D possibly TRBD1 on 6 matching bases. The sequenced material came from peripheral blood. CDR3 DNA: TGCGCCAGCAGCATACGACAGGATCCACCCCTCCACTTT. This codes for CASSIRQDPPLHF.